This T cell receptor (beta chain) was sequenced in a study of beta chain features in type 1 diabetes. The study's findings and limits: Type 1 diabetes patients had moderately but significantly shorter TCRB CDR3s in all four CD4+ subsets.

Sequenced material consisted of expressed TCRB transcripts (all of the isolated RNA was reverse transcribed). Measured with immunoSEQ multiplex PCR; TCRdb has only the in-frame clones, and not every one. Of some 23,000 clones in the sample, 68% are singletons; the top ten hold around 1.1%. Of note for this clone: Its antigen is undetermined.

This CDR3 comprises 11 residues. Germline values: CDR1 KGHSH, CDR2 LQKENI. V lost 3 bases and J 7 bases, leaving 7 bases between the germline ends. The TCR sequence derives from a woman aged 40 to 55 with type 1 diabetes. V is TRBV18 and J is TRBJ2-7; D is ambiguous. The sequencing input was stem cell memory CD4+ T cells from blood. The CDR3 here is CASSPNIEQYF. CDR3 nucleotide sequence: TGTGCCAGCTCACCCAACATAGAGCAGTACTTC.